This entry lists 28 T cell receptor beta chains sequenced from one sample in a study of CD8 T cells in ankylosing spondylitis. What these receptors recognize is not known. Regarding the study as a whole: Characteristic, it appeared, of ankylosing spondylitis blood was a TCR beta motif of about eight highly homologous variants.

TCRdb passed the 5' RACE reads through MiXCR, listing each CDR3 protein once. The sample comprises about 440,000 distinct CDR3 sequences, 17% of which are singletons, and just over 1% rests with the top ten. Material for sequencing was blood, either unsorted or a sorted T cell fraction (not recorded which). These receptors were taken from a male donor with ankylosing spondylitis.

The gene calls are TRBV2 and TRBJ2-7; D remains unclear. The CDR3 spans 14 residues. The germline gives CDR1 SNHLY, CDR2 FYNNEI. The germline V and J ends were trimmed by 3 bases and 6 bases, with 15 bases remaining between them. In DNA, the CDR3 is TGTGCCAGCAGTGATGGTAGGAGAGTTGGCGAGCAGTACTTC. As protein: CASSDGRRVGEQYF.

The chain employs TRBV15 and TRBJ1-2; TRBD1 might be the D (6 bases). Germline V gene lookup returns CDR1 LNHNV and CDR2 YYDKDF (reference sequence). The V end was cut by 3 bases, the J end by 1 base, with 12 bases between. This CDR3 has 15 amino acids. Here the CDR3 DNA reads TGTGCCACCAGCAGGCCGGACAGAGATAACTATGGCTACACCTTC. Its protein product is CATSRPDRDNYGYTF.

This clonotype was observed a few times. The chain has TRBV9 and TRBJ1-4; D is undetermined. V lost 4 bases, J lost 7 bases, and 17 bases lay in between. CDR1 and CDR2 (germline): SGDLS, YYNGEE. This CDR3 comprises 15 residues. CDR3 protein: CASSPVVGIGEKLFF. CDR3 DNA sequence: TGTGCCAGCAGCCCCGTCGTGGGGATTGGTGAAAAACTGTTTTTT.

V and J are TRBV19 and TRBJ2-2; 9 positions agree with TRBD1. Losses at the gene ends were 8 bases for V and 7 bases for J; bases not matched to a gene: 8. Germline CDR1 is LNHDA and CDR2 is SQIVND (reference sequence). The CDR3 covers 14 residues. The CDR3 DNA is TGTGCCAGTCGGGGGGACAGGGTTGGCGGGGAGCTGTTTTTT. Its protein is CASRGDRVGGELFF. Supplemented by reference TRBV19 and TRBJ2-2, the full variable domain reads DGGITQSPKYLFRKEGQNVTLSCEQNLNHDAMYWYRQDPGQGLRLIYYSQIVNDFQKGDIAEGYSVSREKKESFPLTVTSAQKNPTAFYLCASRGDRVGGELFFGEGSRLTVL.

This clonotype has more than one count but fewer than ten. The gene calls are TRBV12-3 or TRBV12-4 and TRBJ1-2; a possible D gene is TRBD1 (5 bases). This CDR3 region has 15 residues. The V gene lost 6 bases and the J gene lost 2 bases, with 16 bases spanning the gap. The CDR3 loop reads CASRHRDRNNYGYTF. Here the CDR3 DNA reads TGTGCCAGCAGACACCGGGACCGGAACAACTATGGCTACACCTTC.

The rearrangement uses TRBV20-1 and TRBJ2-1, with 9 bases lining up with TRBD1. The CDR3 extends over 17 amino acids. Looked up from germline, CDR1 is DFQATT and CDR2 is SNEGSKA (reference sequence). J gave up 2 bases and V 0 bases, and 8 bases lay outside the gene matches. The CDR3 DNA is TGCAGTGCTAGAGAGGGGACAGGGATCCGTCCCTACAATGAGCAGTTCTTC. This sequence encodes CSAREGTGIRPYNEQFF.

Many counts were recorded for this clonotype. The chain joins TRBV12-3 or TRBV12-4 to TRBJ1-4; D is unclear. This CDR3 region has 12 residues. The V gene lost 1 base and the J gene lost 8 bases, with 5 bases spanning the gap. The CDR3 sequence is CASSLVAEKLFF. The DNA of the CDR3 is TGTGCCAGCAGTTTAGTAGCGGAAAAACTGTTTTTT.

The chain carries TRBV6-1 and TRBJ1-6; 7 positions match TRBD1. CDR1 MNHNS and CDR2 SASEGT come from the germline V gene. The CDR3 totals 16 residues. Trimming removed 6 bases from V and 4 bases from J; junction bases left unmatched: 9. The CDR3 is CASRIDRVAYNSPLHF. CDR3 in DNA: TGTGCCAGCAGAATCGACAGGGTTGCTTATAATTCACCCCTCCACTTT.

This clonotype was detected a few times. The rearrangement uses TRBV7-9 and TRBJ2-1; the D gene could be TRBD1 or TRBD2 (5 bases each). V was trimmed by 5 bases and J by 4 bases, leaving 15 bases between them. Germline V gene lookup returns CDR1 SEHNR and CDR2 FQNEAQ (reference sequence). The CDR3 consists of 15 residues. CDR3 residues: CASSTRTGAYNEQFF. CDR3 sequence (DNA): TGTGCCAGCAGCACAAGAACCGGGGCTTACAATGAGCAGTTCTTC.

This clonotype turned up a few times. The chain recombines TRBV4-1 with TRBJ1-5; TRBD1 aligns across 8 bases. After removal of 4 bases from V and 6 bases from J, the junction contained 8 bases not matched to a gene. The CDR3 runs to 15 residues. Germline CDR1 MGHRA, CDR2 YSYEKL. The CDR3 is CASSPGQGSSQPQHF. In DNA, the CDR3 is TGCGCCAGCAGCCCAGGACAGGGTTCGAGTCAGCCCCAGCATTTT.

V usage is TRBV28 and J usage is TRBJ1-3; D ambiguous. The CDR3 has 13 residues. Germline V gene data show CDR1 as MDHEN and CDR2 as SYDVKM. Between the trimmed V and J ends, which lost 4 bases and 1 base, there was a span of 5 bases. The CDR3 region has the DNA TGTGCCAGCAGTTGGAGGTCTGGAAACACCATATATTTT. Translating gives CASSWRSGNTIYF.

The CDR3 loop is CASSLLREPLRGEQFF. DNA for the CDR3: TGTGCCAGCAGCTTGTTGCGGGAGCCCCTCCGAGGTGAGCAGTTCTTC. This chain uses TRBV5-6 with TRBJ2-1; the match to TRBD2 covers 7 bases. CDR1 SGHDT and CDR2 YYEEEE come from the germline V gene. This CDR3 has 16 residues. V trimming: 1 base; J trimming: 9 bases; junction bases outside the gene matches: 13. The whole variable domain, filled in from reference TRBV5-6 and TRBJ2-1, reads DAGVTQSPTHLIKTRGQQVTLRCSPKSGHDTVSWYQQALGQGPQFIFQYYEEEERQRGNFPDRFSGHQFPNYSSELNVNALLLGDSALYLCASSLLREPLRGEQFFGPGTRLTVL.

The chain carries TRBV7-2 and TRBJ2-5, with D perhaps TRBD2 (6 bases). Germline values: CDR1 SGHTA, CDR2 FQGNSA. Trimming took off 1 base at V and 2 bases at J, with 14 bases between the two ends. The CDR3 is made up of 16 amino acids. Here the CDR3 reads CASSLVTLSGQETQYF. CDR3 DNA sequence: TGTGCCAGCAGCTTAGTAACCCTAAGCGGGCAAGAGACCCAGTACTTC.

This clonotype occurred many times. The chain is built from TRBV5-1 and TRBJ2-1; D unresolved. There are 12 residues in the CDR3. V was clipped by 4 bases and J by 7 bases, with 9 bases between them. The germline V gene has CDR1 SGHRS and CDR2 YFSETQ. The CDR3 here is CASSLDRNEQFF. The CDR3 DNA follows: TGCGCCAGCAGCCTCGATAGGAATGAGCAGTTCTTC. The variable domain in full, with the rest retrieved from reference TRBV5-1 and TRBJ2-1, is KAGVTQTPRYLIKTRGQQVTLSCSPISGHRSVSWYQQTPGQGLQFLFEYFSETQRNKGNFPGRFSGRQFSNSRSEMNVSTLELGDSALYLCASSLDRNEQFFGPGTRLTVL.

This clonotype turned up a few times. CDR3 sequence reads: CASSLTGQGSGYTF. The DNA for the CDR3 is TGCGCCAGCAGCTTGACCGGACAGGGAAGTGGCTACACCTTC. V gene TRBV5-1 combines with J gene TRBJ1-2; 8 nucleotides match TRBD1. From germline, CDR1 is SGHRS and CDR2 YFSETQ. The CDR3 extends over 14 amino acids. Unmatched junction bases numbered 6, after V lost 1 base and J lost 7 bases.

This clonotype was recorded many times. This CDR3 reads CASRRMNTEAFF. The CDR3 DNA reads as TGTGCCAGCAGACGGATGAACACTGAAGCTTTCTTT. This chain joins TRBV12-3 or TRBV12-4 and TRBJ1-1; D ambiguous. CDR3 length: 12 amino acids. The ends were cut back, 6 bases at V and 0 bases at J, with 5 bases in the middle.

At least ten counts were recorded for this clonotype. V gene TRBV27 combines with J gene TRBJ2-7, with D possibly TRBD1 on 6 matching bases. The CDR3 loop spans 13 amino acids. V lost 5 bases and J 1 base, leaving 9 bases between the germline ends. The germline V gene encodes CDR1 MNHEY and CDR2 SMNVEV (reference sequence). This CDR3 is CASSQTGSYEQYF. The CDR3, as DNA: TGTGCCAGCAGTCAGACAGGTTCCTACGAGCAGTACTTC.

This clonotype was observed a few times. The J gene is TRBJ1-6, the V gene TRBV12-3 or TRBV12-4; D is unresolved. The CDR3 is 15 residues long. V was pared by 7 bases and J by 10 bases, with 20 bases between. The CDR3 DNA follows: TGTGCCAGCAAAAGAGAGGAGGGAATCAGGTCACCCCTCCACTTT. Residues: CASKREEGIRSPLHF.

The genes are TRBV4-2 and TRBJ2-3, with D uncertain. The CDR3 runs 14 residues. Trimming shortened V by 4 bases and J by 4 bases, and 12 bases separated the two germline ends. Per germline, CDR1 LGHNA and CDR2 YNFKEQ. CDR3 nucleotides: TGTGCCAGCAGCCCGACATGGGCCTCAGATACGCAGTATTTT. This sequence encodes CASSPTWASDTQYF.

The chain employs TRBV29-1 and TRBJ1-2; TRBD1 matches at 8 bases. This CDR3 has 11 residues. CDR1 is SQVTM and CDR2 is ANQGSEA in the germline V gene. Trimming at V came to 7 bases and at J to 5 bases, leaving 3 bases not matched to a gene. For the CDR3, the DNA is TGCAGCGCACAGGGGGATTATGGCTACACCTTC. Protein: CSAQGDYGYTF.

This clonotype was seen a handful of times. The chain has TRBV29-1 and TRBJ2-1, with D perhaps matching TRBD1 or TRBD2 (5 bases each). The CDR3 length is 16 residues. V lost 0 bases and J 7 bases, leaving 19 bases between the germline ends. Looked up from germline, CDR1 is SQVTM and CDR2 is ANQGSEA. In DNA form, the CDR3 reads TGCAGCGTTGAAGATCGGTGGGACCCCTGGGCGAATGAGCAGTTCTTC. This codes for CSVEDRWDPWANEQFF.

This sequence joins TRBV12-3 or TRBV12-4 and TRBJ2-4; 9 positions agree with TRBD1. After removal of 6 bases from V and 7 bases from J, the junction contained 10 bases not matched to a gene. This CDR3 region has 15 residues. The CDR3 region has the DNA TGTGCCAGCAGACCCCGACAGGGGGTGTCCAACATTCAGTACTTC. As protein: CASRPRQGVSNIQYF.

In this sample, this clonotype turned up a few times. The V and J genes are TRBV20-1 and TRBJ2-3; TRBD2 matches at 11 bases. V was clipped by 2 bases and J by 1 base; unmatched bases: 11. CDR1 is DFQATT and CDR2 is SNEGSKA in the germline V gene (reference sequence). The CDR3 has 18 residues. The CDR3, as DNA: TGCAGTGCTAGAAACCAGCTTGTACTAGCGGGAGGCACAGATACGCAGTATTTT. Its protein is CSARNQLVLAGGTDTQYF.

The CDR3 here is CASSLQQPSNTEAFF. The CDR3 bases are TGTGCCAGCAGCTTACAACAGCCATCGAACACTGAAGCTTTCTTT. The V call is TRBV11-2, the J call TRBJ1-1, with no clear D. The V gene's germline CDR1 is SGHAT and CDR2 FQNNGV. V lost 2 bases and J lost 1, with 11 bases in between. This CDR3 region has 15 residues.

The chain has TRBV20-1 and TRBJ2-3; D gene unclear. CDR3 size: 13 residues. CDR1 DFQATT and CDR2 SNEGSKA come from the germline V gene (reference sequence). V was cut by 4 bases and J by 2 bases, with 10 bases left in between. CDR3 DNA sequence: TGCAGTGCTATAAACTCTTACACAGATACGCAGTATTTT. It translates to CSAINSYTDTQYF.

This clonotype was seen repeatedly, ten times or more. The chain recombines TRBV12-3 or TRBV12-4 with TRBJ2-7, with 7 bases identical to TRBD2. The CDR3 sequence is 14 residues long. V was clipped by 6 bases and J by 7 bases; unmatched bases: 12. The DNA of the CDR3 is TGTGCCAGCAGCAGGACGTTACTAGCGAGAGAGCAGTACTTC. Amino acids: CASSRTLLAREQYF.

The chain combines TRBV20-1 with TRBJ2-1, with D possibly matching TRBD2 (6 bases). Deletions cut 1 base from V and 7 bases from J, with 11 bases between. The CDR3 is 13 amino acids. CDR1 and CDR2 (germline): DFQATT, SNEGSKA (reference sequence). In DNA, the CDR3 is TGCAGTGCTAGAGGGGCTAGCGCGAATGAGCAGTTCTTC. Protein sequence: CSARGASANEQFF.

This clonotype turned up a few times. V is TRBV29-1 and J is TRBJ1-1; no reliable D call. CDR1 is SQVTM and CDR2 is ANQGSEA in the germline V gene. Deletions cut 7 bases from V and 3 bases from J, with 15 bases between. CDR3 size: 13 residues. CDR3 loop: CSGGRGSDTEAFF. CDR3 coding DNA: TGCAGCGGCGGGCGAGGGTCGGACACTGAAGCTTTCTTT.